Below are 21 T cell receptor beta chains sequenced from a single sample in a study of blood T cell repertoires in COVID-19 (dated by TCRdb to 2020 to 2022). Receptors were amplified or captured by the immunoSEQ multiplex PCR assay. The immuneACCESS repertoire file appears here via TCRdb, limited to in-frame rearrangements. These files lack a portion of the clones; in checked studies, under half of the deficit traces to unresolved V genes, and the cause of the others is not known. The sample records 200,000 to 300,000 clones, 75% to 85% of which are singletons. Around 2.5% of the sample comes from the top ten. Sequencing input: peripheral blood. These receptor sequences come from a man aged 40-55 years who had recovered from COVID-19.

V and J are TRBV7-9 and TRBJ2-7; D might be TRBD1 (6 bases). The germline CDR1 and CDR2 sequences are SEHNR and FQNEAQ (reference sequence). Trimming cost V 5 bases and J 0 bases, with 17 bases left between them. The CDR3 contains 16 residues. The chain's CDR3 is CASSLDTVDSSYEQYF. As DNA, the CDR3 is TGTGCCAGCAGCCTTGACACCGTGGACAGCTCCTACGAGCAGTACTTC.

The chain is built from TRBV19 and TRBJ2-1; possibly TRBD2 for D (5 bases). This CDR3 has 14 amino acids. The ends were cut back, 3 bases at V and 7 bases at J, with 13 bases in the middle. The germline V gene encodes CDR1 LNHDA and CDR2 SQIVND (reference sequence). In DNA, the CDR3 is TGTGCCAGTAGTATGTACTCCGAGGGAAATGAGCAGTTCTTC. Its translation: CASSMYSEGNEQFF.

This clone was counted once. J is TRBJ1-2 and V is TRBV5-1; D gene uncertain. CDR3 length: 17 amino acids. Germline V gene data show CDR1 as SGHRS and CDR2 as YFSETQ. The germline V and J ends were trimmed by 4 bases and 1 base, with 20 bases remaining between them. The CDR3 region is CASSPSQTEKVNYGYTF. The CDR3 bases are TGCGCCAGCAGCCCTAGCCAAACAGAGAAAGTTAACTATGGCTACACCTTC.

V is TRBV5-4 and J is TRBJ1-6; D is unresolved. From germline, CDR1 is SGHNT and CDR2 YYREEE (reference sequence). Trimming cost V 5 bases and J 7 bases, with 13 bases left between them. The CDR3 is made up of 14 amino acids. The CDR3 loop reads CASSPGVSNSPLHF. The CDR3 coding sequence is TGTGCCAGCAGTCCGGGAGTGTCCAATTCACCCCTCCACTTT.

The chain carries TRBV18 and TRBJ1-2; D might be TRBD1 (5 bases). Trimming took 4 bases from V and 4 from J, leaving 13 bases between them. The CDR3 runs to 14 residues. Per germline, CDR1 KGHSH and CDR2 LQKENI. CDR3 sequence: CASSRSRVSYGYTF. CDR3 DNA: TGTGCCAGCTCACGATCCAGGGTTAGCTATGGCTACACCTTC.

In its sample, this clone was seen once. The gene calls are TRBV25-1 and TRBJ2-7; 7 bases fit TRBD1. Germline V lookup: CDR1 MGHDK, CDR2 SYGVNS. This CDR3 is built from 13 residues. V shed 8 bases and J 3 bases; nucleotides not matched to a gene: 7. The CDR3 DNA reads TGTGCCAGCGCCCGACAGGGTCTCTACGAGCAGTACTTC. It yields the protein CASARQGLYEQYF.

The V call is TRBV28, the J call TRBJ1-2, with D possibly being TRBD1 (6 bases). The CDR3 length is 16 residues. V was cut by 5 bases and J by 4 bases, with 20 bases left in between. Germline lookup yields CDR1 MDHEN and CDR2 SYDVKM. This chain's CDR3 is CASSLTPGHRRYGYTF. Here the CDR3 DNA reads TGTGCCAGCAGTCTTACTCCGGGACATCGCCGCTATGGCTACACCTTC.

V is TRBV5-1 and J is TRBJ1-2; 8 bases align to TRBD1. Germline lookup yields CDR1 SGHRS and CDR2 YFSETQ. The junction had 7 bases not matched to a gene; V was cut back by 3 bases and J by 9 bases. CDR3 length: 13 residues. The DNA of the CDR3 is TGCGCCAGCAGCTCGACAGGGGATCCCCGCTACACCTTC. Amino acid sequence: CASSSTGDPRYTF.

The rearrangement uses TRBV5-4 and TRBJ1-1; TRBD1 agrees at 7 bases. V was clipped by 1 base and J by 5 bases; unmatched bases: 2. Germline V gene lookup returns CDR1 SGHNT and CDR2 YYREEE (reference sequence). The CDR3 consists of 13 residues. The CDR3 region is CASSLQGGTEAFF. The CDR3 DNA reads TGTGCCAGCAGCTTGCAGGGGGGAACTGAAGCTTTCTTT. Using reference TRBV5-4 and TRBJ1-1 for the parts outside the CDR3, the full variable domain is ETGVTQSPTHLIKTRGQQVTLRCSSQSGHNTVSWYQQALGQGPQFIFQYYREEENGRGNFPPRFSGLQFPNYSSELNVNALELDDSALYLCASSLQGGTEAFFGQGTRLTVV.

The rearrangement joins TRBV9 to TRBJ2-1, with 13 bases matching TRBD2. V lost 3 bases to trimming and J lost 4 bases; unmatched junction nucleotides: 1. Germline CDR1 SGDLS, CDR2 YYNGEE. CDR3 size: 15 residues. This chain's CDR3 is CASSEGLAGYNEQFF. Written as DNA, the CDR3 is TGTGCCAGCAGCGAGGGACTAGCGGGATACAATGAGCAGTTCTTC.

The J gene is TRBJ2-1, the V gene TRBV19, with 8 bases that match TRBD2. The J segment lost 7 bases and the V segment lost 9 bases, leaving 8 bases of the junction unmatched. Germline V gives CDR1 LNHDA, CDR2 SQIVND (reference sequence). The CDR3 sequence is 13 residues long. The CDR3 DNA reads TGTGCCAGCGGGACTAGTGAAATGAATGAGCAGTTCTTC. This translates into CASGTSEMNEQFF. Based on the CDR3 plus reference TRBV19 and TRBJ2-1, the full variable domain is DGGITQSPKYLFRKEGQNVTLSCEQNLNHDAMYWYRQDPGQGLRLIYYSQIVNDFQKGDIAEGYSVSREKKESFPLTVTSAQKNPTAFYLCASGTSEMNEQFFGPGTRLTVL.

The chain recombines TRBV18 with TRBJ1-4; the match to TRBD1 covers 7 bases. Germline values: CDR1 KGHSH, CDR2 LQKENI. This CDR3 has 14 amino acids. J gave up 8 bases and V 10 bases, and 13 bases lay outside the gene matches. CDR3 loop: CATSGRDSSEKLFF. The CDR3 bases are TGTGCCACCTCCGGGCGGGACAGTAGCGAAAAACTGTTTTTT.

The chain has TRBV5-6 and TRBJ2-3; D may be TRBD1 (5 bases). There are 14 residues in the CDR3. V was cut by 0 bases and J by 5 bases, with 10 bases left in between. Germline V gene sequence: CDR1 SGHDT, CDR2 YYEEEE. As DNA, the CDR3 is TGTGCCAGCAGCTTGGTGTCAGGGATAGATACGCAGTATTTT. It encodes CASSLVSGIDTQYF.

This clone was counted between two and nine times. The chain combines TRBV7-8 with TRBJ2-7; D is perhaps TRBD2 (6 bases). CDR3 size: 13 residues. V was clipped by 3 bases and J by 1 base, with 7 bases between them. Per germline, CDR1 SGHVS and CDR2 FQNEAQ. The CDR3 loop is CASSFSGSYEQYF. The CDR3 DNA is TGTGCCAGCAGCTTTAGCGGATCCTACGAGCAGTACTTC.

The chain joins TRBV7-2 to TRBJ2-5, with TRBD2 matching over 10 bases. The CDR3 totals 16 residues. The junction had 8 bases not matched to a gene; V was cut back by 3 bases and J by 4 bases. Per the germline V gene, CDR1 is SGHTA and CDR2 is FQGNSA. CDR3 in amino acids: CASSFVAGGGGETQYF. Here the CDR3 DNA reads TGTGCCAGCAGCTTCGTAGCGGGGGGAGGAGGAGAGACCCAGTACTTC. The complete variable domain, with remaining parts taken from reference TRBV7-2 and TRBJ2-5, reads GAGVSQSPSNKVTEKGKDVELRCDPISGHTALYWYRQSLGQGLEFLIYFQGNSAPDKSGLPSDRFSAERTGGSVSTLTIQRTQQEDSAVYLCASSFVAGGGGETQYFGPGTRLLVL.

CDR3 region: CASSPMGLAEGTQYF. CDR3 sequence (DNA): TGTGCCAGCAGTCCCATGGGACTAGCGGAGGGGACCCAGTACTTC. The chain has TRBV6-5 and TRBJ2-5, with 11 bases fitting TRBD2. This CDR3 has 15 residues. Germline-derived CDR1 and CDR2 are MNHEY and SVGAGI. J lost 7 bases, V lost 5 bases, and 9 bases had no gene match.

CDR3 coding DNA: TGCGCCAGCAGCCAAGAGGTCGAGCGGGAGGGCAACGAGCAGTACTTC. It is translated as CASSQEVEREGNEQYF. The gene calls are TRBV4-3 and TRBJ2-7, with 10 bases lining up with TRBD2. CDR3 size: 16 residues. The junction had 7 bases not matched to a gene; V was cut back by 0 bases and J by 5 bases. The V gene's germline CDR1 is LGHNA and CDR2 YSLEER.

This chain links TRBV7-9 with TRBJ2-1; 7 bases fit TRBD1. J lost 3 bases, V lost 6 bases, and 5 bases had no gene match. The CDR3 is 14 amino acids. Looked up from germline, CDR1 is SEHNR and CDR2 is FQNEAQ (reference sequence). The CDR3 DNA is TGTGCCAGCAGAGAAACAGGGGTCTACAATGAGCAGTTCTTC. Its translation is CASRETGVYNEQFF.

This chain connects TRBV7-6 to TRBJ2-1; 8 bases are a match to TRBD1. The V segment lost 4 bases and the J segment 1 base; nucleotides outside the gene matches: 3. This CDR3 is built from 15 residues. Germline V gives CDR1 SGHVS, CDR2 FNYEAQ. The DNA for the CDR3 is TGTGCCAGCAGCTCACAGGGGGGTTCCTACAATGAGCAGTTCTTC. This gives the protein CASSSQGGSYNEQFF.

V gene TRBV3-1 (or the pseudogene TRBV3-2) combines with J gene TRBJ1-2, with a weak D call TRBD1 (6 bases). Trimming removed 4 bases from V and 2 bases from J, with 14 bases in between. CDR3 length: 15 residues. Germline CDR1 reads LGHDT; CDR2 reads YNNKEL (reference sequence). The chain's CDR3 is CASSPIGGPNYGYTF. CDR3 nucleotide sequence: TGTGCCAGCAGCCCCATAGGGGGACCCAACTATGGCTACACCTTC.

This chain joins TRBV4-3 and TRBJ1-2; D gene uncertain. CDR3 length: 14 residues. V lost 1 base, J lost 7 bases, and 13 bases lay in between. Germline loops: CDR1 LGHNA, CDR2 YSLEER. Written as DNA, the CDR3 is TGCGCCAGCAGCCAAGGAAAAGGAGAGACTGGCTACACCTTC. Residues: CASSQGKGETGYTF.